These T cell receptor beta chains were read from a single sample in a study of CD8+ T cells in alopecia areata. Using immunoSEQ multiplex PCR, the repertoire was profiled, and TCRdb retains in-frame clones only, with some absent. There are 60,000 to 70,000 clones in the sample; approximately 43% occur only once, and about a sixth lies in the top ten. Sequences were derived from CD8+ T cells sorted from blood, sampled at week 0. The receptors stem from a human donor with alopecia areata. Each CDR3 is given with its conserved first and last residue. The order of the fields is CDR3 DNA, CDR3 protein, V gene, CDR3 length, clone size, D gene, J gene. A D gene is named only where the DNA matches it firmly. Only part of the rows carry a size: once, few, many, or a class if the clone is expanded.

TGTGCCTGGAGTCCAATGGACGGTGCCTACAATGAGCAGTTCTTC CAWSPMDGAYNEQFF TRBV30 15 . . TRBJ2-1
TGTGCCAGCAGGGAGGGGGCCTCTGGGGCCAACGTCCTGACTTTC CASREGASGANVLTF TRBV2 15 . . TRBJ2-6
TGTGCCAGCAGTCTCGGAGGCATCGGGGAGCTGTTTTTT CASSLGGIGELFF TRBV11-2 13 . . TRBJ2-2
TGCAGCGCCTTACTAGCGGACTACGAGCAGTACTTC CSALLADYEQYF TRBV29-1 12 . TRBD2 TRBJ2-7
TGTGTCTGCCTAAAAAGGCAAATGAACACTGAAGCTTTCTTT CVCLKRQMNTEAFF TRBV30 14 . . TRBJ1-1
TGCAGCGTTGAAGGAGGAACAGGATGGGCGACCCAGTACTTC CSVEGGTGWATQYF TRBV29-1 14 few . TRBJ2-5
TGCGCCAGCAGCCAAGAGATAAGGGGTGACGGGGAGCTGTTTTTT CASSQEIRGDGELFF TRBV4-1 15 . . TRBJ2-2
TGCAGCGTTCCCTCTGGAAACACCATATATTTT CSVPSGNTIYF TRBV29-1 11 . . TRBJ1-3
TGTGCCAGCAGCTCTCAGGGTGGGGAGCAGTACTTC CASSSQGGEQYF TRBV7-9 12 . . TRBJ2-7
TGCGCCAGCAGCTTGGCCGAGGTAGCGGAATACAATGAGCAGTTCTTC CASSLAEVAEYNEQFF TRBV5-1 16 few . TRBJ2-1
TGTGCCAGCAGCGACAGCGGGGTCCCCAACTATGGCTACACCTTC CASSDSGVPNYGYTF TRBV7-9 15 . . TRBJ1-2
TGCAGCGCGCGTGGGGAGCGACTCGAGCAGTACTTC CSARGERLEQYF TRBV29-1 12 few . TRBJ2-7
TGTGCCTGGAGTGTACAGTCCTTAGGAGAGACCCAGTACTTC CAWSVQSLGETQYF TRBV30 14 . . TRBJ2-5
TGTGCCAGCAGCTCGACAGGGATCTACGAGCAGTACTTC CASSSTGIYEQYF TRBV7-9 13 . TRBD1 TRBJ2-7
TGTGCCAGCAGCTCACCGGAACAGGGGCCTAGGATCGGGACCCAGTACTTC CASSSPEQGPRIGTQYF TRBV7-8 17 . TRBD1 TRBJ2-5
TGTGCCAGCACCCGGGCCCCAAAACCCTACGAGCAGTACTTC CASTRAPKPYEQYF TRBV21-1 14 few . TRBJ2-7
TGTGCCAGCAGCTCTACTAGTGAGCAGTTCTTC CASSSTSEQFF TRBV7-9 11 few . TRBJ2-1
TGTGCCAGCAGTCCTTTTCTAGGGGGAACCGGGGAGCTGTTTTTT CASSPFLGGTGELFF TRBV7-9 15 few . TRBJ2-2
TGTGCCAGCAGCTCAGGACAGCCCTACGAGCAGTACTTC CASSSGQPYEQYF TRBV5-6 13 once . TRBJ2-7
TGCGCCAGCAGCCAAAGGACGACTGTTTCGGGAGATACGCAGTATTTT CASSQRTTVSGDTQYF TRBV4-1 16 . . TRBJ2-3
TGTGCCACCAGCACCTGGGGGGGTCCTGGTGAAAAACTGTTTTTT CATSTWGGPGEKLFF TRBV15 15 . . TRBJ1-4
TGTGCCAGCAGTTACTCTAGAGGGGCGAGCACTGAAGCTTTCTTT CASSYSRGASTEAFF TRBV6-5 15 many . TRBJ1-1
TGCGCCAGCAGCTTGGCTCTGCACAATGAGCAGTTCTTC CASSLALHNEQFF TRBV5-1 13 . . TRBJ2-1
TGTGCCAGCACCGTGGGGGGCGGGAGCTACGAGCAGTACTTC CASTVGGGSYEQYF TRBV11-2 14 . . TRBJ2-7
TGCAGCGTTGAGGGCCTAGCGGGAGGGGGAGATACGCAGTATTTT CSVEGLAGGGDTQYF TRBV29-1 15 . TRBD2 TRBJ2-3
TGCAGCGTTGAGGTGGACCTGCCGGGCTACACCTTC CSVEVDLPGYTF TRBV29-1 12 once . TRBJ1-2
TGCAGCGTTGACAACAGGGGCAGGAACACCGGGGAGCTGTTTTTT CSVDNRGRNTGELFF TRBV29-1 15 few TRBD1 TRBJ2-2
TGCAGCGTTGAAGTCACAGGGGACTACGAGCAGTACTTC CSVEVTGDYEQYF TRBV29-1 13 few TRBD1 TRBJ2-7
TGTGCCAGCAGCGTAGCTCTAACCGGGCCGGTTGACTATGGCTACACCTTC CASSVALTGPVDYGYTF TRBV9 17 . . TRBJ1-2
TGTGCCAGCAGCCTAACCCTAGGGTGGGAGCAGTTCTTC CASSLTLGWEQFF TRBV7-2 13 . . TRBJ2-1